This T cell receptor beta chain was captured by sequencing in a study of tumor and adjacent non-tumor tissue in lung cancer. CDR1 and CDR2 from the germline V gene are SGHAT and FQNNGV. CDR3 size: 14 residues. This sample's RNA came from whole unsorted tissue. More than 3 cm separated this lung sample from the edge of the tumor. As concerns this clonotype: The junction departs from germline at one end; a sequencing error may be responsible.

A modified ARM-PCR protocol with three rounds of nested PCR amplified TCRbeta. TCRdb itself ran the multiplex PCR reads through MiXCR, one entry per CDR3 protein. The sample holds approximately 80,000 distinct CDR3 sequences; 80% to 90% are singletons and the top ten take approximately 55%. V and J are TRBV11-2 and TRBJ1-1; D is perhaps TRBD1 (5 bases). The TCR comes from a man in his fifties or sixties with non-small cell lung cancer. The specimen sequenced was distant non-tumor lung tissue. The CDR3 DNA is TGTGCCAGCAGCTTAGTTATGAGGGGCACTGAAGCTTCCTTT. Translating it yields CASSLVMRGTEASF.